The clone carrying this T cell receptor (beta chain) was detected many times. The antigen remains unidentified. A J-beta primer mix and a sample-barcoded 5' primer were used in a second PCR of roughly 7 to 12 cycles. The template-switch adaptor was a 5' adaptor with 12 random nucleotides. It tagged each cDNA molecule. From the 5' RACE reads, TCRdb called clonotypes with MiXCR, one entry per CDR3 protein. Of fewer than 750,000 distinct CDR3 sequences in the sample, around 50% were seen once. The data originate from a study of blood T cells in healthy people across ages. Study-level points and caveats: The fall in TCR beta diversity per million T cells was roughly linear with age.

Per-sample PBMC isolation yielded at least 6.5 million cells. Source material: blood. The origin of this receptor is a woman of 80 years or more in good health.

The CDR3 coding sequence is TGCGCCAGCAGCTTCGGGACTATAGGTACAGATACGCAGTATTTT. Amino acids: CASSFGTIGTDTQYF. This chain links TRBV5-1 with TRBJ2-3; 7 bases fit TRBD2. This CDR3 is built from 15 residues. Germline loops: CDR1 SGHRS, CDR2 YFSETQ. The V segment lost 2 bases and the J segment 3 bases; nucleotides outside the gene matches: 6.